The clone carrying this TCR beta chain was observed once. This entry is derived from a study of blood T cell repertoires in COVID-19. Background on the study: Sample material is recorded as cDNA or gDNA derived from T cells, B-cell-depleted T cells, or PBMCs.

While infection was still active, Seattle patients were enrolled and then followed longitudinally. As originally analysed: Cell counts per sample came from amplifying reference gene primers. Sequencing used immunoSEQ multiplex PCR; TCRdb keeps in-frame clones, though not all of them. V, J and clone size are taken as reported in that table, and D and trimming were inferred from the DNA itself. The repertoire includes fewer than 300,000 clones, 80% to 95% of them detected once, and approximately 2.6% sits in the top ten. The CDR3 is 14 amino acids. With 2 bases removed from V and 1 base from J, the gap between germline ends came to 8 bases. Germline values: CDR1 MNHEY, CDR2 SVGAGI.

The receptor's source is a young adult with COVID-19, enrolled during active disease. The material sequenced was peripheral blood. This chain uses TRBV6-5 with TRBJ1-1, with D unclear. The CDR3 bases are TGTGCCAGCAGTTACGCCCGGGGGAACACTGAAGCTTTCTTT. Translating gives CASSYARGNTEAFF.